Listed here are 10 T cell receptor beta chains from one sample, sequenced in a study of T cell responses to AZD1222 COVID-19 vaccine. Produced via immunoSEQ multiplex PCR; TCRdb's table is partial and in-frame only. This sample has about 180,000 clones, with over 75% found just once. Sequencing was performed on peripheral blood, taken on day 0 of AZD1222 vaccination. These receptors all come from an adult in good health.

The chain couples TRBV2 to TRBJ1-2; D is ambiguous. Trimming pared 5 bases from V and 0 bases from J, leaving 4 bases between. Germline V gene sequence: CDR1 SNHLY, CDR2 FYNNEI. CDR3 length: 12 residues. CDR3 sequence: CASSLPNYGYTF. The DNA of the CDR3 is TGTGCCAGCAGTCTCCCTAACTATGGCTACACCTTC.

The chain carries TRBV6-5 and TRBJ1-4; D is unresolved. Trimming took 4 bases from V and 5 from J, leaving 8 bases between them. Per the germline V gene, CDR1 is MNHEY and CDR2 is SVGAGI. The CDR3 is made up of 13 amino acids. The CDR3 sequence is CASSLYGNEKLFF. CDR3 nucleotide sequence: TGTGCCAGCAGTTTATACGGAAATGAAAAACTGTTTTTT.

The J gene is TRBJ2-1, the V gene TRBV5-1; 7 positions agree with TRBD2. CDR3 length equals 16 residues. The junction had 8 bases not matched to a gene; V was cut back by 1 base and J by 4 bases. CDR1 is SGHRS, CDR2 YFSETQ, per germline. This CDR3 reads CASSLRWGLPYNEQFF. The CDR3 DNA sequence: TGCGCCAGCAGCTTGCGATGGGGACTACCATACAATGAGCAGTTCTTC.

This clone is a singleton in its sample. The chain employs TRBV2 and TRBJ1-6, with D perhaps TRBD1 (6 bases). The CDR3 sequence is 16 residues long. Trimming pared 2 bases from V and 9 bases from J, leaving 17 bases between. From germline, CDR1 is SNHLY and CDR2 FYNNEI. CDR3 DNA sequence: TGTGCCAGCAGTGAAAATGGGGACATAATTACTTCACCCCTCCACTTT. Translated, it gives CASSENGDIITSPLHF. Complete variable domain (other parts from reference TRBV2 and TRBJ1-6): EPEVTQTPSHQVTQMGQEVILRCVPISNHLYFYWYRQILGQKVEFLVSFYNNEISEKSEIFDDQFSVERPDGSNFTLKIRSTKLEDSAMYFCASSENGDIITSPLHFGNGTRLTVT.

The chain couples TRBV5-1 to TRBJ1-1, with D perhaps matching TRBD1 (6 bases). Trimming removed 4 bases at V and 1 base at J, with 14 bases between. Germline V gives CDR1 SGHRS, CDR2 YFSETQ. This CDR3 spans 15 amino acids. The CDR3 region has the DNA TGCGCCAGCAGCCTAAGGGACAAAGGGAACACTGAAGCTTTCTTT. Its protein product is CASSLRDKGNTEAFF.

CDR3 in DNA: TGTGCCAGTAGCGATCCTCAGAGGGGGATTCAGCCCCAGCATTTT. This translates into CASSDPQRGIQPQHF. The chain couples TRBV19 to TRBJ1-5; possibly TRBD1 for D (6 bases). Per germline, CDR1 LNHDA and CDR2 SQIVND (reference sequence). Trimming shortened V by 6 bases and J by 6 bases, and 18 bases separated the two germline ends. CDR3 length: 15 amino acids.

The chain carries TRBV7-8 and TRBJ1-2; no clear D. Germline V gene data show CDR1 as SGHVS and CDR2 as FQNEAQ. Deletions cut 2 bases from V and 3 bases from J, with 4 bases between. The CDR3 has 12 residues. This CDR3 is CASSLTHYGYTF. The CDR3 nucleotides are TGTGCCAGCAGCTTAACACACTATGGCTACACCTTC.

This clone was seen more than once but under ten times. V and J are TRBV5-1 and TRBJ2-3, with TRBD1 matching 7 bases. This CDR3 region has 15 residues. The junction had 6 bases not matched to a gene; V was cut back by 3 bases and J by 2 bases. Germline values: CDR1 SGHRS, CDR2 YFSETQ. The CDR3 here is CASSYGTASTDTQYF. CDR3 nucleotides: TGCGCCAGCAGCTATGGGACAGCTTCCACAGATACGCAGTATTTT.

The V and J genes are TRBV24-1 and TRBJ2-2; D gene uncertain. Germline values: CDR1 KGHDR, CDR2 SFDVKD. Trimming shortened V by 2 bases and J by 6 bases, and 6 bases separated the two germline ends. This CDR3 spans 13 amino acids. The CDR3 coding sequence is TGTGCCACCAGTGATTGGGTCCCCGGGGAGCTGTTTTTT. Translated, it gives CATSDWVPGELFF.

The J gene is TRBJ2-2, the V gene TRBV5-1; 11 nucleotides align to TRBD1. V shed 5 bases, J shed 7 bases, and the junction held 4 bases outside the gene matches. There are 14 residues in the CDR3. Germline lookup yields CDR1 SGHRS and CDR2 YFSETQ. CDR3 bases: TGCGCCAGCAGAGGGACAGGGGGTTTCGGGGAGCTGTTTTTT. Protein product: CASRGTGGFGELFF.